This T cell receptor beta chain was sequenced for a study of blood T cell repertoires in COVID-19. Study-level information: Acute and convalescent COVID-19 specimens originated in the United States, Italy and Spain. From T cells, B-cell-depleted T cells, or PBMCs came the material, which was cDNA or gDNA.

Trimming left V 8 bases short and J 7 bases short, with 12 bases between. The CDR3 is made up of 12 amino acids. Germline CDR1 SGHAT, CDR2 FQNNGV. Measured with immunoSEQ multiplex PCR; TCRdb has only the in-frame clones, and not every one. Of fewer than 60,000 clones in the sample, about 80% were seen once. The chain combines TRBV11-2 with TRBJ2-1; weak D call: TRBD2 (6 bases). The material sequenced was peripheral blood. The origin of this receptor is a man aged 55 to 70 with acute or convalescent COVID-19. CDR3: CASFGGGNEQFF. Written as DNA, the CDR3 is TGTGCCAGCTTTGGTGGAGGGAATGAGCAGTTCTTC.